This T cell receptor beta chain emerged from a study of T cells in Graves' hyperthyroidism and ophthalmopathy. Trimming shortened V by 3 bases and J by 5 bases, and 16 bases separated the two germline ends. The CDR3 has 15 residues. CDR1 and CDR2 from the germline V gene are LGHDT and YNNKEL (reference sequence). It was RNA transcripts that yielded the amplified TCR beta CDR3 regions. An initial round of RT-PCR targeting the TCR CDR3 relied on the HTBI primer set. Via MiXCR, TCRdb re-called the multiplex PCR reads, giving one row per CDR3 protein. The repertoire holds about 360,000 distinct CDR3 sequences, with around 13% as singletons. This clonotype has only a few counts.

The source of this sequence is a woman aged 18-35 years with Graves' hyperthyroidism. The chain recombines TRBV3-1 with TRBJ2-5; D is possibly TRBD2 (6 bases). Sequencing used blood. CDR3 nucleotides: TGTGCCAGCAGCCACCCGGACTATTGGGCGGAGACCCAGTACTTC. Residues: CASSHPDYWAETQYF.